This T cell receptor beta chain was sequenced for a study of T cell changes during pregnancy in multiple sclerosis. The germline gives CDR1 MNHEY, CDR2 SVGAGI. V dropped 9 bases and J dropped 3 bases, with 12 bases sitting between them. The CDR3 covers 12 residues. Assay used: immunoSEQ multiplex PCR; TCRdb lists only in-frame clones, some missing. The sample has nearly 80,000 clones, over 85% seen once. The sequences come from CD4+ T cells from peripheral blood mononuclear cells, collected before pregnancy. This chain uses TRBV6-5 with TRBJ2-7; D might be TRBD1 (5 bases). This receptor was taken from a female donor with multiple sclerosis, enrolled in a pregnancy study. CDR3 coding DNA: TGTGCCAGTCAGGGTAACTTCTACGAGCAGTACTTC. Translation gives CASQGNFYEQYF.